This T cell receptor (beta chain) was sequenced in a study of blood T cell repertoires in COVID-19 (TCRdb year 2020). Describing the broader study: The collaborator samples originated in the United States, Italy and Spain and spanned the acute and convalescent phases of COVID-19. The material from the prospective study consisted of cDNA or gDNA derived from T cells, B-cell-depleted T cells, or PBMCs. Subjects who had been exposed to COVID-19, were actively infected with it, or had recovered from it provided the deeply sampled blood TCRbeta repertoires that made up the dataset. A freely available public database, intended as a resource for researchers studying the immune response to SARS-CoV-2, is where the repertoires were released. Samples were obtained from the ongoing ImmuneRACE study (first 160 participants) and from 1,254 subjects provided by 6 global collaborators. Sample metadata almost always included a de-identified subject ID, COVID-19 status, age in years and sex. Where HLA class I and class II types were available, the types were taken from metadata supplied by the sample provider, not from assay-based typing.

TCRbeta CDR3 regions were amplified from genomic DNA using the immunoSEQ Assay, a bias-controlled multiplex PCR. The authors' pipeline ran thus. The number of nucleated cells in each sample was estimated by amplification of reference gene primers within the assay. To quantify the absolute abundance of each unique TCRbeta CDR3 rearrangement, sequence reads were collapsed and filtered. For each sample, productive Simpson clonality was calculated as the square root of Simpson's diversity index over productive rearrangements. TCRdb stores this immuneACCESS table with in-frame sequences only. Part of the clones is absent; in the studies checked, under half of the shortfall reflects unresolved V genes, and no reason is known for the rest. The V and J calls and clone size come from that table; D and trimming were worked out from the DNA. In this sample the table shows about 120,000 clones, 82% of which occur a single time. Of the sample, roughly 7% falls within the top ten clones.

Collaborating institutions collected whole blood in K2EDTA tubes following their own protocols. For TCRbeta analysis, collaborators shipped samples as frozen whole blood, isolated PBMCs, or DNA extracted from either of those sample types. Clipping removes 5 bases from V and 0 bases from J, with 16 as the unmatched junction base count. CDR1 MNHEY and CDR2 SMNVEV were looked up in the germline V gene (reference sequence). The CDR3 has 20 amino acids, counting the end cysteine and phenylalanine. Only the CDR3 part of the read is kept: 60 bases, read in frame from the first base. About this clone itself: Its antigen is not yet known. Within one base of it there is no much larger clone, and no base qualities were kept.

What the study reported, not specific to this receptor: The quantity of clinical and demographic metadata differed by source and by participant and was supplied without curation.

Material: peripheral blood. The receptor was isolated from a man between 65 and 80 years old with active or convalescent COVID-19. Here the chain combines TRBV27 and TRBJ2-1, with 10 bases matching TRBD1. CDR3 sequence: CASSETTGGFGRSSYNEQFF. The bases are TGTGCCAGCAGTGAAACGACAGGGGGCTTCGGCAGAAGCTCCTACAATGAGCAGTTCTTC.